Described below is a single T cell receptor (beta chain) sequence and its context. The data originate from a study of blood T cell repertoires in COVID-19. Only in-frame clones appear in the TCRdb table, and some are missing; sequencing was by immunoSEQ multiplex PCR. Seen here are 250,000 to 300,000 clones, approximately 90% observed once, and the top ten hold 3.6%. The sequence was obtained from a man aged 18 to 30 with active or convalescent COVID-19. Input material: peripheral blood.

Here the CDR3 DNA reads TGTGCCAGCAGCCAGGGAGACTATGGCTACACCTTC. It specifies CASSQGDYGYTF. The rearrangement links TRBV3-1 (or the pseudogene TRBV3-2) to TRBJ1-2; D gene ambiguous. Germline-derived CDR1 and CDR2 are LGHDT and YNNKEL (reference sequence). Trimming left V 3 bases short and J 3 bases short, with 5 bases between. This CDR3 is 12 amino acids long.